This is a list of T cell receptor beta chains from one sample in a study of T cell changes during pregnancy in multiple sclerosis. Clones were sequenced by immunoSEQ multiplex PCR, and TCRdb holds only the in-frame ones, with some missing. The sample contains some 26,000 clones, under 90% of which appear only once. Sequencing used CD4+ T cells from peripheral blood mononuclear cells, obtained in the first trimester of pregnancy. Receptor source: a female donor in good health, enrolled as a control in a pregnancy study. CDR3s include the opening cysteine and the closing phenylalanine or tryptophan. The D gene is left open where the match is weak. A clone size is listed for some rows: how often the clone was seen (once, few, many), or a class if it is expanded.

V,J,D,size,CDR3,DNA
TRBV5-5,TRBJ2-2,NA,NA,CASSFSATNTGELFF,TGTGCCAGCAGCTTTAGCGCCACGAACACCGGGGAGCTGTTTTTT
TRBV28,TRBJ1-1,NA,NA,CASSPGTKVDTEAFF,TGTGCCAGCAGTCCCGGGACAAAAGTAGACACTGAAGCTTTCTTT
TRBV30,TRBJ2-5,NA,few,CAWAGGPKETQYF,TGTGCCTGGGCCGGGGGGCCGAAAGAGACCCAGTACTTC
TRBV5-5,TRBJ2-1,NA,NA,CASRLDSQYNEQFF,TGTGCCAGCAGACTGGACAGTCAATACAATGAGCAGTTCTTC
TRBV5-1,TRBJ2-3,TRBD1,NA,CASSWGETGADTQYF,TGCGCCAGCAGCTGGGGAGAAACAGGGGCAGATACGCAGTATTTT
TRBV9,TRBJ2-3,TRBD2,NA,CASSVEREKGTQYF,TGTGCCAGCAGCGTAGAGCGGGAGAAGGGCACGCAGTATTTT
TRBV27,TRBJ1-2,NA,NA,CASSLSGTGAGYTF,TGTGCCAGCAGTTTATCGGGGACTGGGGCCGGCTACACCTTC
TRBV7-2,TRBJ2-5,TRBD2,NA,CASSPGGLAGKETQYF,TGTGCCAGCAGCCCAGGAGGCTTAGCGGGAAAAGAGACCCAGTACTTC
TRBV6-1,TRBJ1-5,TRBD1,once,CASRTGHQPQHF,TGTGCCAGCAGGACAGGGCATCAGCCCCAGCATTTT
TRBV27,TRBJ1-2,TRBD1,NA,CASSRGDREYYGYTF,TGTGCCAGCAGTCGCGGGGACAGGGAATACTATGGCTACACCTTC
TRBV9,TRBJ2-1,TRBD2,once,CASSVLAGSSYNEQFF,TGTGCCAGCAGCGTACTAGCGGGGAGCTCCTACAATGAGCAGTTCTTC
TRBV5-1,TRBJ1-5,NA,few,CASSPDGQNNQPQHF,TGCGCCAGCAGCCCGGATGGACAGAACAATCAGCCCCAGCATTTT
TRBV6-6,TRBJ1-5,NA,NA,CASRNSRSNQPQHF,TGTGCCAGCAGGAACAGTAGAAGCAATCAGCCCCAGCATTTT
TRBV11-2,TRBJ2-1,TRBD2,NA,CASSHLGTSGSTYNEQFF,TGTGCCAGCAGCCACTTAGGGACTAGCGGCTCTACTTACAATGAGCAGTTCTTC
TRBV7-9,TRBJ2-1,TRBD1,NA,CASSQLWTGQFF,TGTGCCAGCAGCCAGTTGTGGACAGGGCAGTTCTTC
TRBV15,TRBJ2-1,NA,NA,CATSRASLAPYNEQFF,TGTGCCACCAGCAGAGCCTCACTAGCCCCCTACAATGAGCAGTTCTTC
TRBV11-2,TRBJ2-6,NA,NA,CASSPMWVAGYSGANVLTF,TGTGCCAGCAGCCCCATGTGGGTGGCGGGGTACTCTGGGGCCAACGTCCTGACTTTC
TRBV11-2,TRBJ2-3,NA,NA,CASSLQILGTDTQYF,TGTGCCAGCAGCTTACAGATCCTAGGCACAGATACGCAGTATTTT
TRBV28,TRBJ2-3,TRBD1,NA,CASSFIGQGPTDTQYF,TGTGCCAGCAGTTTCATAGGACAGGGTCCGACAGATACGCAGTATTTT
TRBV18,TRBJ2-3,NA,NA,CASSDRTSTDTQYF,TGTGCCAGCTCAGATAGAACTAGCACAGATACGCAGTATTTT
TRBV4-2,TRBJ2-1,NA,NA,CASSQEDWGGRDEQFF,TGTGCCAGCAGCCAAGAGGATTGGGGGGGCCGGGATGAGCAGTTCTTC
TRBV27,TRBJ1-5,NA,NA,CASSFQGPHQPQHF,TGTGCCAGCAGTTTCCAGGGTCCGCATCAGCCCCAGCATTTT
TRBV19,TRBJ1-2,NA,NA,CASSMVGQGGGYTF,TGTGCCAGTAGTATGGTCGGCCAGGGAGGCGGCTACACCTTC
TRBV14,TRBJ2-5,NA,NA,CASSHTAGAQETQYF,TGTGCCAGCAGCCACACCGCAGGGGCGCAAGAGACCCAGTACTTC
TRBV5-8,TRBJ1-2,TRBD1,once,CASSLGARTGYGYTF,TGTGCCAGCAGCTTGGGGGCTCGGACAGGCTATGGCTACACCTTC
TRBV5-1,TRBJ2-7,TRBD1,NA,CASSLDGQGAYEQYF,TGCGCCAGCAGCTTAGACGGACAGGGCGCCTACGAGCAGTACTTC
TRBV9,TRBJ1-1,NA,NA,CASSAGQRWTAANTEAFF,TGTGCCAGCAGCGCGGGCCAGAGGTGGACAGCCGCGAACACTGAAGCTTTCTTT
TRBV4-3,TRBJ2-7,TRBD2,NA,CASSFSLADSYEQYF,TGCGCCAGCAGCTTTTCTCTAGCGGACTCCTACGAGCAGTACTTC
TRBV7-3,TRBJ2-1,TRBD2,NA,CASSPRGGSSYNEQFF,TGTGCCAGCTCCCCCCGCGGGGGGAGCTCCTACAATGAGCAGTTCTTC
TRBV15,TRBJ2-1,NA,NA,CATSRAWGQGSYNEQFF,TGTGCCACCAGCAGAGCATGGGGTCAGGGAAGTTACAATGAGCAGTTCTTC
TRBV27,TRBJ2-5,NA,NA,CASSHQSWLPDRTQYF,TGTGCCAGCAGCCATCAGTCCTGGCTCCCTGATCGGACCCAGTACTTC
TRBV7-2,TRBJ1-5,NA,once,CASSLARGTIFGALYSNQPQHF,TGTGCCAGCAGCTTAGCCCGGGGGACTATTTTTGGGGCCCTTTATAGCAATCAGCCCCAGCATTTT
TRBV9,TRBJ2-2,NA,NA,CASSVNSGNTGELFF,TGTGCCAGCAGCGTGAACAGCGGGAACACCGGGGAGCTGTTTTTT
TRBV15,TRBJ2-3,TRBD2,NA,CATSRGWGGELRDTQYF,TGTGCCACCAGCAGAGGGTGGGGAGGGGAGCTTAGAGATACGCAGTATTTT
TRBV19,TRBJ2-7,TRBD1,NA,CASSMNGQGAYEQYF,TGTGCCAGTAGTATGAACGGACAGGGGGCCTACGAGCAGTACTTC
TRBV5-1,TRBJ2-5,NA,NA,CASSFSVLEETQYF,TGCGCCAGCAGCTTTAGCGTATTGGAGGAGACCCAGTACTTC
TRBV29-1,TRBJ1-1,TRBD1,NA,CSVEDAQGGNTEAFF,TGCAGCGTTGAAGACGCCCAGGGGGGGAACACTGAAGCTTTCTTT
TRBV2,TRBJ2-5,TRBD2,NA,CASSEGGLAGRQYF,TGTGCCAGCAGTGAAGGGGGACTAGCGGGGCGGCAGTACTTC
TRBV28,TRBJ1-2,TRBD1,NA,CASRPGQVYGYTF,TGTGCCAGCAGGCCGGGACAGGTCTATGGCTACACCTTC
TRBV6-1,TRBJ2-7,TRBD1,few,CASSDRQGQDLGYF,TGTGCCAGCAGTGACCGACAGGGGCAGGACTTGGGGTACTTC
TRBV7-9,TRBJ2-1,TRBD2,NA,CASSLAPLLAGIEQFF,TGTGCCAGCAGCTTAGCGCCGCTACTAGCGGGGATCGAGCAGTTCTTC
TRBV10-3,TRBJ1-2,NA,NA,CAIRGRTGYTF,TGTGCCATCAGGGGGAGGACTGGCTACACCTTC
TRBV14,TRBJ2-1,NA,NA,CASSPRQGSYNEQFF,TGTGCCAGCAGCCCCCGGCAGGGGTCCTACAATGAGCAGTTCTTC
TRBV11-1,TRBJ1-3,NA,NA,CASSHPGTRNTIYF,TGTGCCAGCAGTCATCCGGGAACCCGAAACACCATATATTTT
TRBV6-1,TRBJ1-2,TRBD1,NA,CASRQGTYYGYTF,TGTGCCAGCAGACAGGGGACGTACTATGGCTACACCTTC
TRBV7-9,TRBJ2-2,NA,NA,CASSPYTGELFF,TGTGCCAGCAGCCCCTATACCGGGGAGCTGTTTTTT
TRBV28,TRBJ2-5,TRBD1,NA,CASRPTGGETQYF,TGTGCCAGCAGACCTACAGGGGGGGAGACCCAGTACTTC
TRBV9,TRBJ1-6,TRBD1,NA,CASSPAGQSNSPLHF,TGTGCCAGCAGCCCGGCGGGACAGAGTAATTCACCCCTCCACTTT
TRBV28,TRBJ1-5,NA,NA,CASSLLGGGNQPQHF,TGTGCCAGCAGTCTTCTGGGGGGGGGCAATCAGCCCCAGCATTTT
TRBV19,TRBJ2-1,TRBD1,NA,CASSIPWTGYNEQFF,TGTGCCAGTAGTATACCCTGGACAGGCTACAATGAGCAGTTCTTC
TRBV6-1,TRBJ1-1,NA,NA,CASSDGQGAFMNTEAFF,TGTGCCAGCAGTGATGGGCAGGGTGCCTTCATGAACACTGAAGCTTTCTTT
TRBV5-1,TRBJ1-4,NA,NA,CASSVQSSATNEKLFF,TGCGCCAGCAGCGTACAGAGCTCTGCAACTAATGAAAAACTGTTTTTT
TRBV28,TRBJ2-5,NA,NA,CASSTPGYQETQYF,TGTGCCAGCAGTACCCCGGGGTACCAAGAGACTCAGTACTTC
TRBV15,TRBJ2-5,TRBD1,NA,CATTDRDRGRGETQYF,TGTGCCACCACTGACAGAGACAGGGGTCGTGGAGAGACCCAGTACTTC
TRBV7-2,TRBJ1-1,NA,NA,CASSPSSTGYYSEAFF,TGTGCCAGCAGCCCCTCCTCGACAGGTTATTATTCTGAAGCTTTCTTT